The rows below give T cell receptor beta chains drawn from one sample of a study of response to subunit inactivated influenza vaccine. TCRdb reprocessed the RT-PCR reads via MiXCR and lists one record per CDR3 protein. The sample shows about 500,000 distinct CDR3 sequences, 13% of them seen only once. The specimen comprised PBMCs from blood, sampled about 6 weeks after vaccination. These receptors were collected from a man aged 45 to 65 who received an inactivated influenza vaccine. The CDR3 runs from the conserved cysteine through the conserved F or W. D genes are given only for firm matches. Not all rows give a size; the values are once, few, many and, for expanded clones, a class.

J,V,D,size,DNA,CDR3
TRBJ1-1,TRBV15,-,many,TGTGCCACCAGCCTGCGGGGGAACACTGAAGCTTTCTTT,CATSLRGNTEAFF
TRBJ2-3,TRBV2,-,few,TGTGCCAGCAGTTCGCTCCGAACAGATACGCAGTATTTT,CASSSLRTDTQYF
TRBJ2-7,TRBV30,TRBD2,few,TGTGCCTGGACACCCGGACTAGTTGGCTACGAGCAGTACTTC,CAWTPGLVGYEQYF
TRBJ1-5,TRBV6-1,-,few,TGTGCCAGCAGTGAACACGCCGATCAGCCCCAGCATTTT,CASSEHADQPQHF
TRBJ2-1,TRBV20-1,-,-,TGCAGTGCTAGAAACGGCCCAGCGGACAATGAGCAGTTCTTC,CSARNGPADNEQFF
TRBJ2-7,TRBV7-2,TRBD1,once,TGTGCCAGCAGCTACATGGGGACAGGACTCTACGAGCAGTACTTC,CASSYMGTGLYEQYF
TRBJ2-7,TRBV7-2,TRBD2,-,TGTGCCAGCAGCTTTAGCGGGAGGAAAGAGTACGAGCAGTACTTC,CASSFSGRKEYEQYF
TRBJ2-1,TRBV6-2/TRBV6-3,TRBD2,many,TGTGCCAGCACCGCCTCCGGGACTAGGGGCTGGAATGAGCAGTTCTTC,CASTASGTRGWNEQFF
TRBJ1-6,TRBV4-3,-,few,TGCGCCAGCAGCCAAGAGGGGTTCTCCTATAATTCACCCCTCCACTTT,CASSQEGFSYNSPLHF
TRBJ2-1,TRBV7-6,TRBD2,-,TGTGCCAGCAGCCCTACTAGCGGGAGGACCAAGCAGTTCTTC,CASSPTSGRTKQFF
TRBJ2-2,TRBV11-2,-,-,TGTGCCAGCAGCTTAGGTTTAGGGGTCCGGACCGGGGAGCTGTTTTTT,CASSLGLGVRTGELFF
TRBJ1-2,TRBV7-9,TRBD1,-,TGTGCCAGCAGCGGGCGGACAGGGAAAGGCTATGGCTACACCTTC,CASSGRTGKGYGYTF
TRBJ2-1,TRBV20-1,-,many,TGCAGTGCTAGATCCAGGGGCGCGGATGAGCAGTTCTTC,CSARSRGADEQFF
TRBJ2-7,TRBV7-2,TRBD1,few,TGTGCCAGCAGCTTAGGAGGACAGGCCTCCTACGAGCAGTACTTC,CASSLGGQASYEQYF
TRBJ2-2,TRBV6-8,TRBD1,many,TGTGCCAGCAGTACCTCCGGGACAGAGTACACCGGGGAGCTGTTTTTT,CASSTSGTEYTGELFF
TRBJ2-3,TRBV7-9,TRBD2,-,TGTGCCAGCCGAGGACTAGCGGGAGATACGCAGTATTTT,CASRGLAGDTQYF
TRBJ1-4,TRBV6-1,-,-,TGTGCCAGCAGTCCGACCGGTCGAATCGAAAAACTGTTTTTT,CASSPTGRIEKLFF
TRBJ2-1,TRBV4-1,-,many,TGCGCCAGCAGCCAAGATCTAGGGCGGGGTCCCTACAATGAGCAGTTCTTC,CASSQDLGRGPYNEQFF
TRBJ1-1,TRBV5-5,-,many,TGTGCCAGCATCCCAACCGGGGGCCCGAACACTGAAGCTTTCTTT,CASIPTGGPNTEAFF
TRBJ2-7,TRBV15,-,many,TGTGCCACCAGCAGAGCAGGGGGGGATTCCGAGCAGTACTTC,CATSRAGGDSEQYF
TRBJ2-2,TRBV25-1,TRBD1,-,TGTGCCAGCAGTGAAGGACAGGCCCTGAACACCGGGGAGCTGTTTTTT,CASSEGQALNTGELFF
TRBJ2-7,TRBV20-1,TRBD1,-,TGCAGTGCTAGGGACAGGGTTCTCTACGAGCAGTACTTC,CSARDRVLYEQYF
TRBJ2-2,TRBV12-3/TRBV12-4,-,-,TGTGCCAGCAGTTCAAGACTAGTAACCGGGGAGCTGTTTTTT,CASSSRLVTGELFF
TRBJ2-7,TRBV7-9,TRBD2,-,TGTGCCAGCAGCTTCGTTAGCGGGGGCTACGAGCAGTACTTC,CASSFVSGGYEQYF
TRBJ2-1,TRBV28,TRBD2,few,TGTGCCAGCACCAAAGGACTAGCGGGACCCTACAATGAGCAGTTCTTC,CASTKGLAGPYNEQFF
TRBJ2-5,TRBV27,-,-,TGTGCCAGCAGCCCAAGCAATTTTCTCCGGGAGACCCAGTACTTC,CASSPSNFLRETQYF
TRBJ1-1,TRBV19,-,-,TGTGCCAGTAGTATTGGTCGCACTGAAGCTTTCTTT,CASSIGRTEAFF
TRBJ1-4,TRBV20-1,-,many,TGCAGTGCTAGTTCCGACAGTGTCGAAAAACTGTTTTTT,CSASSDSVEKLFF
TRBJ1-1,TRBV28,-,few,TGTGCCAGCAGTTTGGCGGGGGGAGCTTTCTTT,CASSLAGGAFF
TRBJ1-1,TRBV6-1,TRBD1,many,TGTGCCAGCACCCCGACAGGGATGAACACTGAAGCTTTCTTT,CASTPTGMNTEAFF
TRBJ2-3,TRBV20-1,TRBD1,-,TGCAGTGCTAGGAGAACGACAGGGTTTTTTGGGATTGATGTGGCAGATACGCAGTATTTT,CSARRTTGFFGIDVADTQYF
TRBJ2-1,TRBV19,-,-,TGTGCCAGTAGTATTGTTCTAGAGGAAGGACCCTACAATGAGCAGTTCTTC,CASSIVLEEGPYNEQFF
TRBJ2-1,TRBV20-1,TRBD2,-,TGCAGTGAGCAGGAGGATAGCGGGAGAAAGGAGTTCTTC,CSEQEDSGRKEFF
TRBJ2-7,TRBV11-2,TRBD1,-,TGTGCCAGCAGCTTAGGTTCTGCCTGGGACAGAAGGACCTACGAGCAGTACTTC,CASSLGSAWDRRTYEQYF
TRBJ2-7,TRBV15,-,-,TGTGCCACCAGCAGACCCTCGATTAACTACGAGCAGTCCTTC,CATSRPSINYEQSF
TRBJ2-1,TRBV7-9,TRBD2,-,TGTGCCAGCAGCTTAGTCACTAGCGGATCCAATGAGCAGTTCTTC,CASSLVTSGSNEQFF
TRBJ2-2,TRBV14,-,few,TGTGCCAGCAGCCAAGTAGGGCAGGTCCTCACCGGGGAGCTGTTTTTT,CASSQVGQVLTGELFF
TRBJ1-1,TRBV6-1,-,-,TGTGCCAGCAGTCCCCGGACAGACAACACTGAAGCTTTCTTT,CASSPRTDNTEAFF
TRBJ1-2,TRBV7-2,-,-,TGTGCCAGCAGCTTAGCGGGGTCGACACCCGTCTATGGCTACACCTTC,CASSLAGSTPVYGYTF
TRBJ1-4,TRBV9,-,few,TGTGCCAGCAGCGTATCGGGGAGTAGTGAAAAACTGTTTTTT,CASSVSGSSEKLFF
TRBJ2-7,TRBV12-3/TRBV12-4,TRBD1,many,TGTGCCAGCAGTCCCGCCGGGACAGCCTACGAGCAGTACTTC,CASSPAGTAYEQYF
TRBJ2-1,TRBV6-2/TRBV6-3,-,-,TGTGCCAGCCAGTCCTACAATGAGCAGTTCTTC,CASQSYNEQFF
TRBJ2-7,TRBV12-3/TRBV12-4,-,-,TGTGCCAGCAGTTTAGGAGCTGCCCCCTACGAGCAGTACTTC,CASSLGAAPYEQYF
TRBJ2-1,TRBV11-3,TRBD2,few,TGTGCCAGCAGCTTAGATCATACAGCGGGAGTCTACAATGAGCAGTTCTTC,CASSLDHTAGVYNEQFF
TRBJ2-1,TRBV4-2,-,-,TGTGCCAGCAGCCAAGTACCTCGGCGCGGGGGCATCAATGAGCAGTTCTTC,CASSQVPRRGGINEQFF
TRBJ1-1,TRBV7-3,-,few,TGTGCCAGCAGCGCCCAGGGGCCGACTGAAGCTTTCTTT,CASSAQGPTEAFF
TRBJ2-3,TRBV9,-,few,TGTGCCAGCAGCGTAGAGGGGGTATCAACAGATACGCAGTATTTT,CASSVEGVSTDTQYF
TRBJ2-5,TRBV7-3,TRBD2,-,TGTGCCAGCAGCCTTAATGGGGGGGTCCAAGAGACCCAGTACTTC,CASSLNGGVQETQYF
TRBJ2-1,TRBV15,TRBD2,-,TGTGCCACCAGCAGAGAACTAGCGGGTATTAATGAGCAGTTCTTC,CATSRELAGINEQFF
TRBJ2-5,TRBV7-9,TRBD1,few,TGTGCCAGCAGCTTAGCGCAGGACAGGGTGGAGACCCAGTACTTC,CASSLAQDRVETQYF
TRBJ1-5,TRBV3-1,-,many,TGTGCCAGCAGCAAAGGGTTTCAGCCCCAGCATTTT,CASSKGFQPQHF
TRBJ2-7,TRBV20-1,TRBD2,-,TGCAGTGCCACCGGGACTAGCGGGTTAAAGTCCTACGAGCAGTACTTC,CSATGTSGLKSYEQYF
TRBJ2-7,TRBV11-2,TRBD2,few,TGTGCCAGCACCTCGACTAGCGGTTTCTACGAGCAGTACTTC,CASTSTSGFYEQYF